These 31 T cell receptor beta chains originate from one sample sequenced in a study of T cell clones after liver transplantation. Here immunoSEQ multiplex PCR was the method, and the copy in TCRdb shows in-frame clones only, minus some. The profile shows tens of thousands of clones, roughly four fifths of them singletons. The source was CD4+ T cells from blood, collected 45 to 46 months after liver transplant. The receptors originated from a human patient who received a liver transplant. Some T cells may have originated in the graft donor.

This clone was found once. V and J are TRBV28 and TRBJ1-1; D is uncertain. The germline CDR1 and CDR2 sequences are MDHEN and SYDVKM. V was trimmed by 2 bases and J by 5 bases, leaving 6 bases between them. CDR3 size: 12 residues. The CDR3 region is CASSLRGTEAFF. The CDR3 region has the DNA TGTGCCAGCAGTTTAAGAGGAACTGAAGCTTTCTTT.

J is TRBJ2-2 and V is TRBV11-2; D gene uncertain. Germline CDR1 SGHAT, CDR2 FQNNGV. V was clipped by 5 bases and J by 6 bases, with 10 bases between them. The length of the CDR3 is 13 residues. The CDR3: CASSPMIAGELFF. The CDR3 coding sequence is TGTGCCAGCAGCCCAATGATCGCCGGGGAGCTGTTTTTT.

This sequence joins TRBV5-1 and TRBJ1-1, with D possibly matching TRBD1 (5 bases). CDR3 length: 15 residues. V dropped 0 bases and J dropped 2 bases, with 11 bases sitting between them. Germline V lookup: CDR1 SGHRS, CDR2 YFSETQ. The CDR3 DNA sequence: TGCGCCAGCAGCTTGGTTTGGGGGGGAAACACTGAAGCTTTCTTT. Encoded protein: CASSLVWGGNTEAFF.

The chain links TRBV6-5 to TRBJ1-1; a possible D gene is TRBD1 (5 bases). Germline V lookup: CDR1 MNHEY, CDR2 SVGAGI. The CDR3 has 14 amino acids. Trimming removed 2 bases from V and 7 bases from J, with 14 bases in between. Here the CDR3 reads CASSYHHLGVEAFF. The CDR3 DNA follows: TGTGCCAGCAGTTACCACCACCTGGGGGTTGAAGCTTTCTTT.

The chain joins TRBV2 to TRBJ1-5; 10 bases are shared with TRBD1. V gave up 3 bases and J gave up 2 bases; unmatched junction bases: 7. Germline-derived CDR1 and CDR2 are SNHLY and FYNNEI. There are 17 residues in the CDR3. CDR3 DNA sequence: TGTGCCAGCAGTGACGGTTTGGGGACAGGGGGCAATCAGCCCCAGCATTTT. Amino acids: CASSDGLGTGGNQPQHF.

The chain has TRBV15 and TRBJ1-2, with TRBD1 matching over 10 bases. Germline-derived CDR1 and CDR2 are LNHNV and YYDKDF (reference sequence). V was clipped by 5 bases and J by 4 bases; unmatched bases: 4. This CDR3 contains 14 residues. CDR3 bases: TGTGCCACCAGCCCGACAGGGGGCACCTATGGCTACACCTTC. This gives the protein CATSPTGGTYGYTF.

J is TRBJ2-7 and V is TRBV28, with D maybe TRBD2 (5 bases). V lost 2 bases, J lost 0 bases, and 11 bases lay in between. CDR1 is MDHEN and CDR2 is SYDVKM in the germline V gene. This CDR3 spans 15 amino acids. CDR3 sequence (DNA): TGTGCCAGCAGTTTAGGACGGGAAGACTCCTACGAGCAGTACTTC. Translating it yields CASSLGREDSYEQYF.

V usage is TRBV28 and J usage is TRBJ2-7; 8 bases fit TRBD1. J was trimmed by 6 bases and V by 3 bases; bases with no gene match: 10. The CDR3 is made up of 15 amino acids. Germline loops: CDR1 MDHEN, CDR2 SYDVKM. CDR3 sequence reads: CASSLTGASPPEQYF. CDR3 bases: TGTGCCAGCAGTTTGACAGGGGCCTCACCCCCCGAGCAGTACTTC.

This clone appeared a single time. The chain joins TRBV19 to TRBJ2-5; unclear D gene. The ends were cut back, 4 bases at V and 7 bases at J, with 10 bases in the middle. Germline V gives CDR1 LNHDA, CDR2 SQIVND (reference sequence). The CDR3 has 12 residues. The CDR3 nucleotides are TGTGCCAGTAGTACCCCCCCAGGGACCCAGTACTTC. This gives the protein CASSTPPGTQYF. The full variable domain, its missing parts supplied by reference TRBV19 and TRBJ2-5, is DGGITQSPKYLFRKEGQNVTLSCEQNLNHDAMYWYRQDPGQGLRLIYYSQIVNDFQKGDIAEGYSVSREKKESFPLTVTSAQKNPTAFYLCASSTPPGTQYFGPGTRLLVL.

This rearrangement joins TRBV7-2 to TRBJ2-5; D is possibly TRBD2 (6 bases). Trimming shortened V by 3 bases and J by 1 base, and 6 bases separated the two germline ends. CDR3 size: 13 residues. CDR1 and CDR2 (germline): SGHTA, FQGNSA. The CDR3 sequence is CASSLGGQETQYF. CDR3 DNA sequence: TGTGCCAGCAGCTTGGGGGGCCAAGAGACCCAGTACTTC.

The gene calls are TRBV10-3 and TRBJ2-1, with 9 positions matching TRBD1. V dropped 3 bases and J dropped 2; count of bases not matched to a gene: 2. CDR1 is ENHRY and CDR2 is SYGVKD in the germline V gene. The CDR3 length is 15 residues. CDR3 protein: CAISEGQGPYNEQFF. The CDR3 nucleotides are TGTGCCATCAGTGAAGGACAGGGGCCCTACAATGAGCAGTTCTTC.

A single count supports this clone. The chain links TRBV18 to TRBJ2-1; 9 nucleotides match TRBD1. CDR1 and CDR2 (germline): KGHSH, LQKENI. The V gene end was trimmed by 4 bases and the J gene end by 7 bases; junction bases not matched to a gene: 11. The CDR3 runs to 16 residues. Here the CDR3 reads CASSRTGGQGHNEQFF. CDR3 bases: TGTGCCAGCTCACGTACCGGGGGACAGGGTCATAATGAGCAGTTCTTC.

This chain uses TRBV19 with TRBJ2-2; maybe TRBD1 (6 bases). Trimming stripped 6 bases from V and 2 bases from J, with 7 bases between. In germline, CDR1 is LNHDA, CDR2 SQIVND (reference sequence). The CDR3 loop spans 13 amino acids. CDR3 sequence (DNA): TGTGCCAGTAGGACAGGAAACACCGGGGAGCTGTTTTTT. This sequence encodes CASRTGNTGELFF.

V is TRBV5-1 and J is TRBJ1-3, with unresolved D. This CDR3 contains 15 residues. The V gene's germline CDR1 is SGHRS and CDR2 YFSETQ. V was clipped by 0 bases and J by 2 bases, with 9 bases between them. As DNA, the CDR3 is TGCGCCAGCAGCTTGGATCGGCTGACTGGAAACACCATATATTTT. Translated, it gives CASSLDRLTGNTIYF.

The V gene is TRBV28, the J gene TRBJ2-3, with D possibly TRBD1 on 5 matching bases. The germline V gene encodes CDR1 MDHEN and CDR2 SYDVKM. The CDR3 spans 13 residues. With 8 bases removed from V and 4 bases from J, the gap between germline ends came to 13 bases. This CDR3 reads CASPKAGPDTQYF. Here the CDR3 DNA reads TGTGCCAGCCCTAAGGCAGGGCCAGATACGCAGTATTTT. Full variable domain (outside the CDR3, taken from reference TRBV28 and TRBJ2-3): DVKVTQSSRYLVKRTGEKVFLECVQDMDHENMFWYRQDPGLGLRLIYFSYDVKMKEKGDIPEGYSVSREKKERFSLILESASTNQTSMYLCASPKAGPDTQYFGPGTRLTVL.

The rearrangement links TRBV29-1 to TRBJ2-5; no clear D. Trimming left V 8 bases short and J 5 bases short, with 15 bases between. Per germline, CDR1 SQVTM and CDR2 ANQGSEA. This CDR3 comprises 12 residues. The CDR3 is CSSAEGAETQYF. CDR3 DNA: TGCAGCTCGGCTGAAGGCGCGGAGACCCAGTACTTC.

The gene calls are TRBV7-9 and TRBJ1-1, with TRBD1 matching 8 bases. V was clipped by 4 bases and J by 1 base; unmatched bases: 5. Per germline, CDR1 SEHNR and CDR2 FQNEAQ (reference sequence). The CDR3 sequence is 15 residues long. The CDR3 DNA reads as TGTGCCAGCAGCTCGAACAGGGGGGAGAACACTGAAGCTTTCTTT. Encoded protein: CASSSNRGENTEAFF.

The chain uses TRBV7-2 and TRBJ2-5; the match to TRBD1 covers 8 bases. CDR3 length equals 16 residues. Germline lookup yields CDR1 SGHTA and CDR2 FQGNSA. J lost 2 bases, V lost 2 bases, and 7 bases had no gene match. The CDR3 DNA follows: TGTGCCAGCAGCTTAATGGCCAGGGGGCAACAAGAGACCCAGTACTTC. Its translation: CASSLMARGQQETQYF.

This clone has only one observation. The CDR3: CASSWTGGRNTGELFF. The CDR3 bases are TGTGCCAGCAGCTGGACAGGGGGGCGGAACACCGGGGAGCTGTTTTTT. The chain couples TRBV5-6 to TRBJ2-2; 10 bases are a match to TRBD1. After removal of 3 bases from V and 1 base from J, the junction contained 3 bases not matched to a gene. CDR1 is SGHDT, CDR2 YYEEEE, per germline. The CDR3 loop spans 16 amino acids.

This chain uses TRBV19 with TRBJ1-4; TRBD1 might be the D (6 bases). Germline lookup yields CDR1 LNHDA and CDR2 SQIVND (reference sequence). The CDR3 covers 18 residues. The V end lost 4 bases, the J end lost 6 bases, and 24 bases lay between the germline ends. CDR3 in DNA: TGTGCCAGTAGTACCCTGATGGACAGCTCTCGGTGGGATGAAAAACTGTTTTTT. Protein sequence: CASSTLMDSSRWDEKLFF.

The chain joins TRBV6-5 to TRBJ1-1; maybe TRBD1 (6 bases). CDR1 is MNHEY, CDR2 SVGAGI, per germline. CDR3 length: 15 amino acids. The V end was cut by 6 bases, the J end by 5 bases, with 19 bases between. Written as DNA, the CDR3 is TGTGCCAGCAGCCCGCCGGGGGGGCGGGAGACTGAAGCTTTCTTT. Residues: CASSPPGGRETEAFF.

The chain uses TRBV11-2 and TRBJ2-2; possibly TRBD2 for D (5 bases). Germline V gives CDR1 SGHAT, CDR2 FQNNGV. The CDR3 is 15 amino acids. V dropped 5 bases and J dropped 4 bases, with 14 bases sitting between them. Written as DNA, the CDR3 is TGTGCCAGCAGCCCCTGGGAGCGCTCCACCGGGGAGCTGTTTTTT. Translation gives CASSPWERSTGELFF.

This chain links TRBV11-2 with TRBJ1-1; tentatively, D is TRBD1 (5 bases). The CDR3 runs to 12 residues. Trimming pared 5 bases from V and 6 bases from J, leaving 10 bases between. The germline V gene has CDR1 SGHAT and CDR2 FQNNGV. The CDR3: CASSPEGPEAFF. The CDR3 bases are TGTGCCAGCAGCCCCGAGGGACCTGAAGCTTTCTTT.

This rearrangement joins TRBV6-5 to TRBJ1-3; TRBD1 aligns across 7 bases. The junction had 2 bases not matched to a gene; V was cut back by 2 bases and J by 4 bases. Germline CDR1 MNHEY, CDR2 SVGAGI. The CDR3 covers 14 residues. The CDR3 coding sequence is TGTGCCAGCAGTTACCAGGGGGAGGGAAACACCATATATTTT. This codes for CASSYQGEGNTIYF.

This clone has only a few counts. The rearrangement uses TRBV19 and TRBJ2-7, with TRBD1 matching over 10 bases. There are 15 residues in the CDR3. Germline V gene sequence: CDR1 LNHDA, CDR2 SQIVND (reference sequence). V dropped 3 bases and J dropped 0; count of bases not matched to a gene: 2. The CDR3 bases are TGTGCCAGTAGTATTGACAGGGGGCTCTCCTACGAGCAGTACTTC. Protein: CASSIDRGLSYEQYF.

This clone has just a few counts. The V and J genes are TRBV2 and TRBJ1-5; no clear D. The CDR3 runs to 13 residues. Trimming removed 7 bases from V and 3 bases from J, with 10 bases in between. Germline V gene sequence: CDR1 SNHLY, CDR2 FYNNEI. The CDR3 DNA reads TGTGCCAGCATAAGGGTTCCCAATCAGCCCCAGCATTTT. Its protein product is CASIRVPNQPQHF. Supplemented by reference TRBV2 and TRBJ1-5, the full variable domain reads EPEVTQTPSHQVTQMGQEVILRCVPISNHLYFYWYRQILGQKVEFLVSFYNNEISEKSEIFDDQFSVERPDGSNFTLKIRSTKLEDSAMYFCASIRVPNQPQHFGDGTRLSIL.

The chain links TRBV5-4 to TRBJ2-7; D remains ambiguous. Germline V gene lookup returns CDR1 SGHNT and CDR2 YYREEE (reference sequence). The CDR3 runs to 15 residues. V was shortened by 1 base and J by 0 bases, with 11 bases between the two germline ends. The CDR3 region is CASSLSRSSSYEQYF. The DNA of the CDR3 is TGTGCCAGCAGCTTGAGTAGGTCGAGCTCCTACGAGCAGTACTTC.

V is TRBV5-8 and J is TRBJ2-5; D unclear. The CDR3 sequence is 15 residues long. V was clipped by 6 bases and J by 4 bases, with 19 bases between them. CDR1 and CDR2 from the germline V gene are SGHTS and YDEGEE. Here the CDR3 reads CASTLGLERGETQYF. CDR3 bases: TGTGCCAGCACCTTAGGTTTGGAGCGTGGAGAGACCCAGTACTTC.

The chain has TRBV18 and TRBJ2-3, with D possibly being TRBD1 or TRBD2 (5 bases each). CDR3 size: 15 residues. From germline, CDR1 is KGHSH and CDR2 LQKENI. V lost 3 bases to trimming and J lost 0 bases, with 10 bases between them. The CDR3 DNA is TGTGCCAGCTCACCGCTCGAGGGGAGCACAGATACGCAGTATTTT. Its translation: CASSPLEGSTDTQYF.

In regard to this clone: Distinct nucleotide sequences in the sample also encode this CDR3. The genes are TRBV10-1 and TRBJ1-1; D is perhaps TRBD1 (6 bases). Between the trimmed V and J ends, which lost 2 bases and 6 bases, there was a span of 10 bases. CDR3 length: 13 amino acids. Germline CDR1 and CDR2: WNHNN and SYGVQD (reference sequence). The CDR3 DNA follows: TGCGCCAGCAGTGAGCAACAGGGTGCTGAAGCTTTCTTT. Residues: CASSEQQGAEAFF.

DNA for the CDR3: TGTGCCAGCAGCATGACGGACGAGAACACTGAAGCTTTCTTT. Protein sequence: CASSMTDENTEAFF. The V gene is TRBV6-5, the J gene TRBJ1-1; D is unclear. The CDR3 totals 14 residues. From germline, CDR1 is MNHEY and CDR2 SVGAGI. Deletions cut 6 bases from V and 1 base from J, with 12 bases between.